This entry lists 8 T cell receptor beta chains sequenced from one sample in a study of Ad26.COV2.S vaccination and SARS-CoV-2 variants. Treatment in this sample: approximately 18 received Ad26.COV2.S at low or high dose, single or two shots; about 5 received placebo; per-sample allocation not given. Collection of the samples took place on day 63 after the first injection of vaccine or placebo. The method was immunoSEQ multiplex PCR; TCRdb's version includes in-frame clones alone and lacks a portion of them. The table lists under 500,000 clones, approximately 92% of them singletons, with about 1.7% in the top ten. This specimen consisted of peripheral blood, obtained in a trial of Ad26.COV2.S vaccine versus placebo. The receptors come from a person between 18 and 59 years old who received the Ad26.COV2.S COVID-19 vaccine or a placebo.

This clone occurred once. At one boundary the junction diverges from the germline segment, which might be a read error. This sequence joins TRBV7-7 and TRBJ2-5; no clear D. Germline-derived CDR1 and CDR2 are SSHAT and FNYEAQ (reference sequence). The CDR3 totals 16 residues. CDR3 sequence: CASSLQHLGLQETQYF. Here the CDR3 DNA reads TGTGCTAGCAGCTTACAACATTTGGGCCTTCAAGAGACCCAGTACTTC.

There are a few counts of this clone. This rearrangement joins TRBV19 to TRBJ1-3, with D possibly TRBD1 on 6 matching bases. This CDR3 is 16 amino acids long. From germline, CDR1 is LNHDA and CDR2 SQIVND (reference sequence). Trimming removed 3 bases from V and 4 bases from J, with 16 bases in between. CDR3 sequence: CASSIPGGRSGNTIYF. CDR3 nucleotides: TGTGCCAGTAGTATTCCTGGGGGCAGGTCCGGAAACACCATATATTTT.

Comments on this clone: This same CDR3 is encoded by further DNA sequences in the sample. The rearrangement links TRBV5-1 to TRBJ1-2; a possible D gene is TRBD1 (6 bases). This CDR3 contains 14 residues. Germline CDR1 SGHRS, CDR2 YFSETQ. V was shortened by 0 bases and J by 2 bases, with 8 bases between the two germline ends. CDR3 sequence (DNA): TGCGCCAGCAGCTTGGGTACAGGGAACTATGGCTACACCTTC. Translation gives CASSLGTGNYGYTF.

The chain is built from TRBV3-1 (or the pseudogene TRBV3-2) and TRBJ2-5; D gene ambiguous. Germline V CDR1 and CDR2: LGHDT, YNNKEL (reference sequence). CDR3 size: 14 residues. Trimming took 8 bases from V and 5 from J, leaving 18 bases between them. CDR3 in amino acids: CASGFIAPRETQYF. CDR3 DNA: TGTGCCAGCGGATTTATAGCCCCGAGGGAGACCCAGTACTTC.

The CDR3 region is CASSQSPTPGNTIYF. The CDR3 coding sequence is TGCGCCAGCAGTCAATCTCCTACCCCCGGAAACACCATATATTTT. The V gene is TRBV23-1, the J gene TRBJ1-3; D is unclear. TRBV23-1 is noted as an ORF with a role that remains uncertain. V was pared by 0 bases and J by 4 bases, with 10 bases between. CDR3 length equals 15 residues.

The chain recombines TRBV6-6 with TRBJ2-5, with 10 positions matching TRBD2. V lost 5 bases, J lost 2 bases, and 5 bases stayed unmatched. CDR3 length equals 15 residues. Germline V gene data show CDR1 as MNHNY and CDR2 as SVGAGI (reference sequence). The CDR3 sequence is CASSDSGGLQETQYF. The CDR3 DNA sequence: TGTGCCAGCAGTGATAGCGGGGGGTTACAAGAGACCCAGTACTTC.

Turning to this clone: The sample carries other DNA sequences with the same CDR3. The V call is TRBV4-3, the J call TRBJ2-7; TRBD2 matches at 8 bases. CDR1 is LGHNA and CDR2 is YSLEER in the germline V gene. The CDR3 spans 15 residues. J lost 2 bases, V lost 0 bases, and 3 bases had no gene match. This chain's CDR3 is CASSQDQGLAYEQYF. For the CDR3, the DNA is TGCGCCAGCAGCCAAGATCAGGGACTAGCCTACGAGCAGTACTTC.

The J gene is TRBJ1-3, the V gene TRBV7-9; a weak D match, TRBD1 (5 bases). Germline V lookup: CDR1 SEHNR, CDR2 FQNEAQ (reference sequence). The CDR3 runs to 11 residues. The ends were cut back, 11 bases at V and 4 bases at J, with 9 bases in the middle. The CDR3 reads CAGTGGNTIYF. Here the CDR3 DNA reads TGTGCCGGGACGGGGGGAAACACCATATATTTT.